This T cell receptor (beta chain) was documented in a study of radiotherapy plus CTLA-4 blockade in lung cancer. Clones were sequenced by immunoSEQ multiplex PCR, and TCRdb holds only the in-frame ones, with some missing. The sample contains 120,000 or so clones, roughly 80% of which appear only once. CDR1 and CDR2 (germline): SGHRS, YFSETQ. This CDR3 contains 14 residues. V shed 4 bases and J 5 bases; nucleotides not matched to a gene: 3. This specimen consisted of peripheral blood, obtained from a patient treated with radiotherapy plus ipilimumab. The rearrangement uses TRBV5-1 and TRBJ1-5; 10 bases map to TRBD1. This TCR came from a human donor with non-small cell lung cancer who had a partial response to radiotherapy plus ipilimumab. CDR3 DNA: TGCGCCAGCAGCCTCGGGACAGGGGATCAGCCCCAGCATTTT. It translates to CASSLGTGDQPQHF. The variable domain in full, with the rest retrieved from reference TRBV5-1 and TRBJ1-5, is KAGVTQTPRYLIKTRGQQVTLSCSPISGHRSVSWYQQTPGQGLQFLFEYFSETQRNKGNFPGRFSGRQFSNSRSEMNVSTLELGDSALYLCASSLGTGDQPQHFGDGTRLSIL.